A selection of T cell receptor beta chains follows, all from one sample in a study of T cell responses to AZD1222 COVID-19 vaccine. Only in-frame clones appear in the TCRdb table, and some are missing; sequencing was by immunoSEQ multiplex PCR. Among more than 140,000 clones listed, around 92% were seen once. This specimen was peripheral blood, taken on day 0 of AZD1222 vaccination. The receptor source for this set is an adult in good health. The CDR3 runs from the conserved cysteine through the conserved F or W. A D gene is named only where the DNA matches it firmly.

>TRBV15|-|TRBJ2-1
TGTGCCACCAGCAGAGATTTAGAGAGCAATGAGCAGTTCTTC
CATSRDLESNEQFF
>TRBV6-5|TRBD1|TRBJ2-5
TGTGCCAGCAGAGGGGACAGGGGGCAAGAGACCCAGTACTTC
CASRGDRGQETQYF
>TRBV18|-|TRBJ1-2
TGTGCCAGCTCACTAGGGAACTATGGCTACACCTTC
CASSLGNYGYTF
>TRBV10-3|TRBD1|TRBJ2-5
TGTGCCATCAGTGGACAGGGCCAAGAGACCCAGTACTTC
CAISGQGQETQYF
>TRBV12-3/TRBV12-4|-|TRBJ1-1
TGTGCCAGCAGCCCCCCTGGGGGCGGTGAAGCTTTCTTT
CASSPPGGGEAFF
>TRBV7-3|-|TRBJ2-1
TGTGCCAGCAGCTTAGCCGGCGGGTACAATGAGCAGTTCTTC
CASSLAGGYNEQFF
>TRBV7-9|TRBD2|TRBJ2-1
TGTGCCAGCAGCTTAGGTTTGCGGGAGGGCCTCTACAATGAGCAGTTCTTC
CASSLGLREGLYNEQFF
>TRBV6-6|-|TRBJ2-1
TGTGCCAGCAGTTACTCGATCAATGAGCAGTTCTTC
CASSYSINEQFF
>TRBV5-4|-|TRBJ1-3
TGTGCCAGCAGCCGCGACAGTTTTAATGGAAACACCATATATTTT
CASSRDSFNGNTIYF
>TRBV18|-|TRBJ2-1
TGTGCCAGCTCACCCTCGCGCCCCAATGAGCAGTTCTTC
CASSPSRPNEQFF